Shown below are 31 T cell receptor beta chains from a single sample sequenced in a study of vaccination effects on CD4 cells after COVID-19. ViraFEST used viral peptide pools to expand antigen-specific CD4+ T cells before sequencing. On roughly day 10 of culture, CD4+ T cells were separated out. Vaccinated participants had no history of SARS-CoV-2 infection and tested negative for nucleocapsid antibodies. No antigen has been identified for these receptors. TCRdb keeps only in-frame clones here, not all; method: immunoSEQ multiplex PCR. The table includes roughly 45,000 clones, around 80% detected once. Sequencing used CD4+ T cells from PBMCs cultured with SARS-CoV-2 spike peptides, obtained before COVID-19 vaccination. These receptors were collected from a human donor who received a COVID-19 vaccine.

The chain combines TRBV21-1 with TRBJ2-3; the table's TRBD1 call for D was not verified on the DNA. TRBV21-1 is an annotated pseudogene. The CDR3 sequence is 21 residues long. CDR3 coding DNA: TGTGCCAGCAGCCTCCTCCGGCACGGGGACAGGGGAACGCGGGGCACAGATACGCAGTATTTT. Translating gives CASSLLRHGDRGTRGTDTQYF.

V gene TRBV6-5 combines with J gene TRBJ2-4, with TRBD1 matching over 9 bases. Losses at the gene ends were 11 bases for V and 8 bases for J; bases not matched to a gene: 7. This CDR3 spans 12 amino acids. Germline CDR1 MNHEY, CDR2 SVGAGI. CDR3 coding DNA: TGTGCCCTGGGACAGGGTTATGACATTCAGTACTTC. Residues: CALGQGYDIQYF.

CDR3 bases: TGTGCCAGCAGTTACTCAGGGTTTACTGAAGCTTTCTTT. Its protein product is CASSYSGFTEAFF. The V gene is TRBV6-2 or TRBV6-3, the J gene TRBJ1-1; D gene ambiguous. V was shortened by 0 bases and J by 5 bases, with 7 bases between the two germline ends. CDR1 is MNHEY, CDR2 SVGEGT, per germline. CDR3 size: 13 residues.

This sequence joins TRBV19 and TRBJ2-5, with TRBD2 matching 11 bases. The germline gives CDR1 LNHDA, CDR2 SQIVND (reference sequence). The CDR3 consists of 15 residues. Losses at the gene ends were 4 bases for V and 5 bases for J; bases not matched to a gene: 6. The CDR3 spells CASSTSGGFGETQYF. The CDR3 DNA is TGTGCCAGTAGTACTAGCGGGGGGTTCGGGGAGACCCAGTACTTC.

This chain joins TRBV6-5 and TRBJ1-6; D not resolved. Per germline, CDR1 MNHEY and CDR2 SVGAGI. CDR3 length: 14 amino acids. V lost 3 bases, J lost 10 bases, and 13 bases lay in between. CDR3 in amino acids: CASSYASLDSPLHF. As DNA, the CDR3 is TGTGCCAGCAGTTATGCCAGTCTTGACTCACCCCTCCACTTT.

This clone has more than one count but fewer than ten. The CDR3 sequence is CASSRGTGGSGNTIYF. In nucleotides, the CDR3 is TGTGCCAGCAGCCGCGGGACGGGCGGCTCTGGAAACACCATATATTTT. The chain joins TRBV4-2 to TRBJ1-3; possible D gene TRBD1, 5 bases. Germline V gives CDR1 LGHNA, CDR2 YNFKEQ. V was clipped by 4 bases and J by 0 bases, with 13 bases between them. This CDR3 contains 16 residues.

The chain uses TRBV28 and TRBJ1-3, with 11 bases fitting TRBD1. With 5 bases clipped from V and 7 bases from J, the junction kept 7 bases outside the gene matches. From germline, CDR1 is MDHEN and CDR2 SYDVKM. The CDR3 has 15 amino acids. CDR3 sequence reads: CASSTPRTGGNTIYF. CDR3 sequence (DNA): TGTGCCAGCAGTACTCCTAGGACAGGGGGCAACACCATATATTTT.

The CDR3 DNA reads TGTGCCAGCTACAGGGGCAGTAGCAATCAGCCCCAGCATTTT. It translates to CASYRGSSNQPQHF. This chain connects TRBV2 to TRBJ1-5; 7 nucleotides agree with TRBD1. This CDR3 region has 14 residues. Germline trimming cut 8 bases from V and 0 bases from J; bases unmatched to any gene: 4. Looked up from germline, CDR1 is SNHLY and CDR2 is FYNNEI.

This clone has a handful of counts. This chain connects TRBV7-3 to TRBJ1-2; D is perhaps TRBD1 (5 bases). Per the germline V gene, CDR1 is SGHTA and CDR2 is FQGTGA. V was clipped by 5 bases and J by 6 bases, with 13 bases between them. The CDR3 spans 13 residues. Here the CDR3 DNA reads TGTGCCAGCAGCGCCACAGGTATAGATGGCTACACCTTC. It yields the protein CASSATGIDGYTF. The full variable domain, in which reference TRBV7-3 and TRBJ1-2 provide the parts outside the CDR3, is GAGVSQTPSNKVTEKGKYVELRCDPISGHTALYWYRQSLGQGPEFLIYFQGTGAADDSGLPNDRFFAVRPEGSVSTLKIQRTERGDSAVYLCASSATGIDGYTFGSGTRLTVV.

This clone was seen more than once but under ten times. The chain uses TRBV23-1 and TRBJ1-2, with 7 bases aligning to TRBD1. TRBV23-1 is annotated as an ORF whose role is uncertain. The ends lost 1 base at V and 4 bases at J; junction bases unmatched: 12. The CDR3 loop spans 17 amino acids. The CDR3, as DNA: TGCGCCAGCAGTCAATTCGGGACAGACGACTATAGCTATGGCTACACCTTC. It specifies CASSQFGTDDYSYGYTF.

A single count supports this clone. This CDR3 is CASSVAAGGTDTQYF. CDR3 in DNA: TGTGCCAGCAGCGTAGCTGCGGGGGGCACAGATACGCAGTATTTT. The chain uses TRBV9 and TRBJ2-3; TRBD2 agrees at 7 bases. Germline CDR1 reads SGDLS; CDR2 reads YYNGEE. Trimming removed 0 bases from V and 1 base from J; junction bases left unmatched: 2. The CDR3 runs 15 residues.

A few counts support this clone. J is TRBJ1-5 and V is TRBV18, with a weak D call TRBD1 (5 bases). With 3 bases removed from V and 7 bases from J, the gap between germline ends came to 13 bases. Germline V lookup: CDR1 KGHSH, CDR2 LQKENI. There are 14 residues in the CDR3. The DNA of the CDR3 is TGTGCCAGCTCACCGGGGCTCCCGAACCAGCCCCAGCATTTT. It translates to CASSPGLPNQPQHF.

The J gene is TRBJ1-1, the V gene TRBV5-1; D remains unclear. Germline CDR1 and CDR2: SGHRS and YFSETQ. Between the trimmed V and J ends, which lost 1 base and 1 base, there was a span of 5 bases. CDR3 length: 13 residues. The CDR3 protein is CASSLTANTEAFF. CDR3 DNA: TGCGCCAGCAGCTTGACAGCGAACACTGAAGCTTTCTTT.

The CDR3 DNA follows: TGTGCCAGCAGCGTAGCCCCCAACACCGGGGAGCTGTTTTTT. It translates to CASSVAPNTGELFF. V is TRBV9 and J is TRBJ2-2; D gene ambiguous. The length of the CDR3 is 14 residues. V was clipped by 0 bases and J by 2 bases, with 5 bases between them. Germline V lookup: CDR1 SGDLS, CDR2 YYNGEE. Combining the CDR3 with reference TRBV9 and TRBJ2-2 gives the whole variable domain DSGVTQTPKHLITATGQRVTLRCSPRSGDLSVYWYQQSLDQGLQFLIQYYNGEERAKGNILERFSAQQFPDLHSELNLSSLELGDSALYFCASSVAPNTGELFFGEGSRLTVL.

The chain has TRBV2 and TRBJ2-7; 7 positions match TRBD1. The CDR3 has 12 amino acids. From germline, CDR1 is SNHLY and CDR2 FYNNEI. V trimming: 3 bases; J trimming: 9 bases; junction bases outside the gene matches: 5. Here the CDR3 reads CASSEWGQSQYV. CDR3 coding DNA: TGTGCCAGCAGTGAGTGGGGACAGTCGCAGTACGTC.

This chain uses TRBV30 with TRBJ1-1; D unclear. Germline V gives CDR1 GTSNPN, CDR2 SVGIG (reference sequence). The CDR3 covers 13 residues. With 5 bases removed from V and 8 bases from J, the gap between germline ends came to 18 bases. The CDR3 sequence: CAWRDFALTEAFF. The CDR3 DNA reads as TGTGCCTGGCGCGACTTTGCGCTGACCGAAGCTTTCTTT.

This chain connects TRBV2 to TRBJ1-1, with no clear D. V was cut by 6 bases and J by 4 bases, with 18 bases left in between. The CDR3 has 15 amino acids. The germline gives CDR1 SNHLY, CDR2 FYNNEI. The CDR3 spells CASRGRMGDITEAFF. The CDR3 DNA follows: TGTGCCAGCAGGGGCCGGATGGGCGATATCACTGAAGCTTTCTTT.

The chain recombines TRBV7-9 with TRBJ2-1; D may be TRBD1 or TRBD2 (7 bases each). The CDR3 is made up of 16 amino acids. Germline assignment: CDR1 SEHNR and CDR2 FQNEAQ (reference sequence). V lost 5 bases and J 4 bases, leaving 18 bases between the germline ends. The CDR3 is CASSPLGGGQYNEQFF. The CDR3 region has the DNA TGTGCCAGCAGCCCGCTTGGCGGGGGACAGTACAATGAGCAGTTCTTC.

For this clone: An end of the junction differs from the germline gene, which may be a read error. The chain recombines TRBV19 with TRBJ1-2; D gene unclear. Germline CDR1 reads LNHDA; CDR2 reads SQIVND (reference sequence). The CDR3 contains 13 residues. The CDR3 loop is CAGSGRFGYGYTF. CDR3 in DNA: TGTGCCGGTAGTGGACGATTTGGATATGGCTACACCTTC. The variable domain in full, with the rest retrieved from reference TRBV19 and TRBJ1-2, is DGGITQSPKYLFRKEGQNVTLSCEQNLNHDAMYWYRQDPGQGLRLIYYSQIVNDFQKGDIAEGYSVSREKKESFPLTVTSAQKNPTAFYLCAGSGRFGYGYTFGSGTRLTVV.

The V and J genes are TRBV6-5 and TRBJ2-7; 8 nucleotides match TRBD1. Germline V CDR1 and CDR2: MNHEY, SVGAGI. Unmatched junction bases numbered 7, after V lost 5 bases and J lost 7 bases. The CDR3 sequence is 13 residues long. CDR3 sequence reads: CASSTDRGGEQYV. CDR3 nucleotides: TGTGCCAGCAGTACTGACAGGGGAGGAGAGCAGTACGTC.

The chain couples TRBV28 to TRBJ2-5; D could derive from TRBD1 or TRBD2 (5 bases each). V dropped 2 bases and J dropped 1 base, with 11 bases sitting between them. Germline V gene lookup returns CDR1 MDHEN and CDR2 SYDVKM. This CDR3 has 15 residues. Written as DNA, the CDR3 is TGTGCCAGCAGTTTACATAGTGGGGGCCAAGAGACCCAGTACTTC. Translation gives CASSLHSGGQETQYF.

The sample holds a few counts of this clone. The gene calls are TRBV4-2 and TRBJ1-3; 7 nucleotides match TRBD1. Germline V lookup: CDR1 LGHNA, CDR2 YNFKEQ. This CDR3 region has 15 residues. V lost 0 bases to trimming and J lost 8 bases; unmatched junction nucleotides: 7. The CDR3 loop reads CASSQDRGPGDTIYF. Here the CDR3 DNA reads TGTGCCAGCAGCCAAGATAGGGGGCCGGGGGACACCATATATTTT.

The chain joins TRBV5-1 to TRBJ1-5; 8 bases fit TRBD1. With 5 bases clipped from V and 0 bases from J, the junction kept 4 bases outside the gene matches. The CDR3 has 15 amino acids. CDR1 and CDR2 (germline): SGHRS, YFSETQ. In DNA, the CDR3 is TGCGCCAGCAGACAGGGGGTCCTTAGCAATCAGCCCCAGCATTTT. It is translated as CASRQGVLSNQPQHF.

V is TRBV5-5 and J is TRBJ1-1; 8 bases line up with TRBD1. Germline loops: CDR1 SGHKS, CDR2 YYEKEE (reference sequence). V gave up 4 bases and J gave up 0 bases; unmatched junction bases: 5. The CDR3 totals 15 residues. CDR3 DNA: TGTGCCAGCAGCAACAGGGGGAAGGTGAACACTGAAGCTTTCTTT. Its translation: CASSNRGKVNTEAFF.

V usage is TRBV15 and J usage is TRBJ1-5; D is unclear. In germline, CDR1 is LNHNV, CDR2 YYDKDF (reference sequence). Trimming cost V 5 bases and J 7 bases, with 9 bases left between them. CDR3 size: 12 residues. The CDR3 spells CATSEGHQPQHF. The CDR3 DNA is TGTGCCACCAGCGAGGGTCACCAGCCCCAGCATTTT.

This clone has more than one count but fewer than ten. The J gene is TRBJ1-2, the V gene TRBV7-9, with D maybe TRBD1 (6 bases). Germline V lookup: CDR1 SEHNR, CDR2 FQNEAQ (reference sequence). The V gene lost 1 base and the J gene lost 4 bases, with 10 bases spanning the gap. The CDR3 loop spans 14 amino acids. The CDR3 region is CASSLGTEFYGYTF. CDR3 in DNA: TGTGCCAGCAGCTTAGGGACAGAATTCTATGGCTACACCTTC.

V and J are TRBV15 and TRBJ1-1; D possibly corresponds to TRBD1 (6 bases). Germline CDR1 and CDR2: LNHNV and YYDKDF (reference sequence). Deletions cut 3 bases from V and 3 bases from J, with 14 bases between. The CDR3 is made up of 15 amino acids. CDR3 nucleotides: TGTGCCACCAGCAGCTACAGGGTTTGGGACACTGAAGCTTTCTTT. Translating gives CATSSYRVWDTEAFF.

The table lists this clone with a few counts. The chain carries TRBV30 and TRBJ1-1; no definite D call. V was pared by 0 bases and J by 3 bases, with 8 bases between. Germline assignment: CDR1 GTSNPN and CDR2 SVGIG (reference sequence). The length of the CDR3 is 13 residues. The CDR3 bases are TGTGCCTGGAGTGTACAGTTTTACACTGAAGCTTTCTTT. Protein product: CAWSVQFYTEAFF.

The table lists this clone with a count of one. CDR3 sequence (DNA): TGTGCCAGCAGCTTAGCGCAGGGGACAGGCAATTCACCCCTCCACTTT. Its protein is CASSLAQGTGNSPLHF. The V gene is TRBV7-8, the J gene TRBJ1-6, with TRBD1 matching over 8 bases. CDR3 length: 16 residues. The V gene's germline CDR1 is SGHVS and CDR2 FQNEAQ. Unmatched junction bases numbered 5, after V lost 0 bases and J lost 7 bases.

The CDR3 nucleotides read TGTGCCAGCCGATTGCCAGGGACAGGATATGGCTACACCTTC. This encodes CASRLPGTGYGYTF. The chain is built from TRBV28 and TRBJ1-2; 8 bases are a match to TRBD1. The germline gives CDR1 MDHEN, CDR2 SYDVKM. With 8 bases clipped from V and 5 bases from J, the junction kept 10 bases outside the gene matches. CDR3 length: 14 amino acids.

The gene calls are TRBV2 and TRBJ1-3; no clear D. V lost 5 bases, J lost 7 bases, and 6 bases lay in between. The germline CDR1 and CDR2 sequences are SNHLY and FYNNEI. The CDR3 covers 11 residues. The DNA of the CDR3 is TGTGCCAGCAGTCCAAGTAACACCATATATTTT. Its translation: CASSPSNTIYF.